Included here is one T cell receptor (beta chain) sequence, with context. V lost 4 bases to trimming and J lost 0 bases, with 10 bases between them. Germline V gives CDR1 SGHNT, CDR2 YYREEE (reference sequence). CDR3 length equals 15 residues. Sequencing was performed with immunoSEQ multiplex PCR; in TCRdb, only in-frame clones are kept and a portion is missing. The table records nearly 70,000 clones, 90% to 95% of them present only once. These data come from a study of T cell changes during pregnancy in multiple sclerosis. The receptor's source is a female donor in good health, enrolled as a control in a pregnancy study. This chain uses TRBV5-4 with TRBJ1-4; D is ambiguous. Sequenced material: peripheral blood, taken in the second trimester of pregnancy. The CDR3 DNA sequence: TGTGCCAGCAGCCCGGACTCTGCAACTAATGAAAAACTGTTTTTT. This translates into CASSPDSATNEKLFF.